Following are 5 T cell receptor beta chains from one sample sequenced in a study of T cell changes during pregnancy in multiple sclerosis. Assay: immunoSEQ multiplex PCR; the TCRdb copy retains only in-frame clones and omits some. The repertoire holds tens of thousands of clones, with approximately 91% as singletons. Specimen: CD4+ T cells from peripheral blood mononuclear cells, collected after pregnancy. The receptor set was obtained from a female donor in good health, enrolled as a control in a pregnancy study.

A single count supports this clone. V gene TRBV19 combines with J gene TRBJ1-1; possible D gene TRBD1, 6 bases. The CDR3 has 12 amino acids. V lost 6 bases and J 7 bases, leaving 12 bases between the germline ends. Germline V gene sequence: CDR1 LNHDA, CDR2 SQIVND (reference sequence). The CDR3 DNA reads as TGTGCCAGTAGCCCTACAGGGATTGAAGCTTTCTTT. This codes for CASSPTGIEAFF.

J is TRBJ2-2 and V is TRBV15, with 7 nucleotides matching TRBD2. The V and J ends lost 0 bases and 7 bases, in that order; junction bases with no gene match: 5. The CDR3 extends over 15 amino acids. Germline V CDR1 and CDR2: LNHNV, YYDKDF (reference sequence). Here the CDR3 reads CATSRDFGGGGELFF. The DNA of the CDR3 is TGTGCCACCAGCAGAGATTTCGGCGGGGGCGGGGAGCTGTTTTTT.

The chain combines TRBV7-8 with TRBJ1-1; 7 nucleotides line up with TRBD1. The CDR3 loop spans 15 amino acids. Germline CDR1 is SGHVS and CDR2 is FQNEAQ. Trimming at V came to 6 bases and at J to 5 bases, leaving 12 bases not matched to a gene. CDR3 residues: CASRITHVRGTEAFF. In DNA form, the CDR3 reads TGTGCCAGCAGAATTACACACGTCAGGGGGACTGAAGCTTTCTTT. Full variable domain (rest looked up from reference TRBV7-8 and TRBJ1-1): GAGVSQSPRYKVAKRGQDVALRCDPISGHVSLFWYQQALGQGPEFLTYFQNEAQLDKSGLPSDRFFAERPEGSVSTLKIQRTQQEDSAVYLCASRITHVRGTEAFFGQGTRLTVV.

This sequence joins TRBV28 and TRBJ2-1, with D possibly being TRBD1 (6 bases). Deletions cut 6 bases from V and 7 bases from J, with 16 bases between. The V gene's germline CDR1 is MDHEN and CDR2 SYDVKM. CDR3 size: 14 residues. The CDR3 DNA follows: TGTGCCAGCAGCAGTGCACAGGGTACGAATGAGCAGTTCTTC. Protein sequence: CASSSAQGTNEQFF.

This clone appeared a single time. V and J are TRBV19 and TRBJ1-1; TRBD1 aligns across 9 bases. From germline, CDR1 is LNHDA and CDR2 SQIVND (reference sequence). This CDR3 has 16 amino acids. V was clipped by 6 bases and J by 1 base; unmatched bases: 9. The CDR3 spells CASSTHPGQGNTEAFF. The CDR3 nucleotides read TGTGCCAGTAGCACACATCCGGGACAGGGGAACACTGAAGCTTTCTTT.